These T cell receptor beta chains were read from a single sample in a study of blood T cell repertoires in COVID-19. TCRdb's table, derived via immunoSEQ multiplex PCR, lists solely in-frame clones and lacks some. Here the sample spans a few hundred thousand clones, around nine tenths being singletons. Sample: PBMCs or T cells enriched from blood (not recorded which). The origin of the receptors is a woman aged 30 to 39 who had recovered from COVID-19. CDR3s include the opening cysteine and the closing phenylalanine or tryptophan. The D gene is left open where the match is weak. A row's size may be missing; if present it is once, few, many or a size class.

v_gene: TRBV18; len: 15; d_gene: NA; abundance: NA; j_gene: TRBJ2-2; CDR3nt: TGTGCCAGCTCACCACCGGCTCCGAACACCGGGGAGCTGTTTTTT; CDR3aa: CASSPPAPNTGELFF
v_gene: TRBV9; len: 15; d_gene: NA; abundance: NA; j_gene: TRBJ1-1; CDR3nt: TGTGCCAGCAGCGCGGTGGGAGGGGGGAACACTGAAGCTTTCTTT; CDR3aa: CASSAVGGGNTEAFF
v_gene: TRBV6-5; len: 15; d_gene: NA; abundance: NA; j_gene: TRBJ1-1; CDR3nt: TGTGCCAGCAGTTACGACGGACAGTTTAACACTGAAGCTTTCTTT; CDR3aa: CASSYDGQFNTEAFF
v_gene: TRBV27; len: 13; d_gene: TRBD1; abundance: NA; j_gene: TRBJ1-1; CDR3nt: TGTGCCAGCAGTTTGACAGGGGGCCCTGAAGCTTTCTTT; CDR3aa: CASSLTGGPEAFF
v_gene: TRBV15; len: 19; d_gene: TRBD1; abundance: NA; j_gene: TRBJ1-5; CDR3nt: TGTGCCACCAGCAGGGTATGGACAGGGGTGCCTGGGAGCAATCAGCCCCAGCATTTT; CDR3aa: CATSRVWTGVPGSNQPQHF
v_gene: TRBV30; len: 15; d_gene: NA; abundance: NA; j_gene: TRBJ1-1; CDR3nt: TGTGCCTGGAGTGTTGCTTTCGGAGTAAACACTGAAGCTTTCTTT; CDR3aa: CAWSVAFGVNTEAFF
v_gene: TRBV9; len: 14; d_gene: NA; abundance: NA; j_gene: TRBJ1-2; CDR3nt: TGTGCCAGCAGCCTCAGGACAGCGGGGGATGGCTACACCTTC; CDR3aa: CASSLRTAGDGYTF
v_gene: TRBV5-1; len: 15; d_gene: TRBD1; abundance: NA; j_gene: TRBJ1-2; CDR3nt: TGCGCCAGCAGCCCAGACGACAGGGCCCTGTATGGCTACACCTTC; CDR3aa: CASSPDDRALYGYTF
v_gene: TRBV5-1; len: 14; d_gene: TRBD2; abundance: NA; j_gene: TRBJ2-1; CDR3nt: TGCGCCAGCAGCCCAAGGACTAGCGGGGATGAGCAGTTCTTC; CDR3aa: CASSPRTSGDEQFF
v_gene: TRBV10-1; len: 19; d_gene: TRBD2; abundance: NA; j_gene: TRBJ2-1; CDR3nt: TGCGCCAGCAGTGAGTCGATCCCCCGACTAGCGGACCCCTACAATGAGCAGTTCTTC; CDR3aa: CASSESIPRLADPYNEQFF
v_gene: TRBV2; len: 16; d_gene: TRBD2; abundance: NA; j_gene: TRBJ2-3; CDR3nt: TGTGCCAGCAGTGACCAACTAGCGGGGGCGGGTAATACGCAGTATTTT; CDR3aa: CASSDQLAGAGNTQYF
v_gene: TRBV24-1; len: 13; d_gene: TRBD1; abundance: NA; j_gene: TRBJ1-5; CDR3nt: TGTGCCACCAGTGATGGCCGACAGGGGGCCCAGCATTTT; CDR3aa: CATSDGRQGAQHF
v_gene: TRBV19; len: 15; d_gene: NA; abundance: NA; j_gene: TRBJ2-7; CDR3nt: TGTGCCAGTAGTATAGAGGGGGCCAGGGGCCACGAGCAGTACTTC; CDR3aa: CASSIEGARGHEQYF
v_gene: TRBV10-3; len: 16; d_gene: TRBD1; abundance: NA; j_gene: TRBJ1-1; CDR3nt: TGTGCCATCAGTGAGGCTAGGGGGCCCTTGGCCACTGAAGCTTTCTTT; CDR3aa: CAISEARGPLATEAFF
v_gene: TRBV7-2; len: 16; d_gene: TRBD1; abundance: once; j_gene: TRBJ1-5; CDR3nt: TGTGCCAGCAGCTTATACGGGACAGGGCCCCATCAGCCCCAGCATTTT; CDR3aa: CASSLYGTGPHQPQHF
v_gene: TRBV15; len: 14; d_gene: NA; abundance: NA; j_gene: TRBJ1-1; CDR3nt: TGTGCCACCTCAAGTGGGGAGTCGGGCACTGAAGCTTTCTTT; CDR3aa: CATSSGESGTEAFF
v_gene: TRBV5-6; len: 13; d_gene: NA; abundance: NA; j_gene: TRBJ2-3; CDR3nt: TGTGCCAGCAGCTTGAGGACAGTCGATACGCAGTATTTT; CDR3aa: CASSLRTVDTQYF
v_gene: TRBV9; len: 13; d_gene: NA; abundance: few; j_gene: TRBJ1-4; CDR3nt: TGTGCCAGCAGCGTACATACTAATGAAAAACTGTTTTTT; CDR3aa: CASSVHTNEKLFF
v_gene: TRBV6-6; len: 18; d_gene: TRBD1; abundance: NA; j_gene: TRBJ1-1; CDR3nt: TGTGCCAGCAGCCGAACCACCGGGACAGGGATTAAGAACACTGAAGCTTTCTTT; CDR3aa: CASSRTTGTGIKNTEAFF
v_gene: TRBV2; len: 15; d_gene: NA; abundance: few; j_gene: TRBJ1-3; CDR3nt: TGTGCCAGCAGTGAAGGGCAGGGTGAGGGAAACACCATATATTTT; CDR3aa: CASSEGQGEGNTIYF
v_gene: TRBV30; len: 10; d_gene: NA; abundance: NA; j_gene: TRBJ1-2; CDR3nt: TGTGCCGTCAAGGTGAGGGGCTACACCTTC; CDR3aa: CAVKVRGYTF
v_gene: TRBV19; len: 12; d_gene: NA; abundance: NA; j_gene: TRBJ2-1; CDR3nt: TGTGCCAGTAGTGACAGGTACAATGAGCAGTTCTTC; CDR3aa: CASSDRYNEQFF
v_gene: TRBV6-5; len: 14; d_gene: NA; abundance: NA; j_gene: TRBJ1-3; CDR3nt: TGTGCCAGCACCCTGGGGGCTTCTGGAAACACCATATATTTT; CDR3aa: CASTLGASGNTIYF
v_gene: TRBV4-2; len: 13; d_gene: NA; abundance: NA; j_gene: TRBJ1-2; CDR3nt: TGTGCCAGCAGCCCTGACAGGTTGATTGGCTACACCTTC; CDR3aa: CASSPDRLIGYTF
v_gene: TRBV18; len: 13; d_gene: NA; abundance: NA; j_gene: TRBJ1-1; CDR3nt: TGTGCCAGCTCGCAAGCTTGGAACACTGAAGCTTTCTTT; CDR3aa: CASSQAWNTEAFF
v_gene: TRBV11-2; len: 13; d_gene: NA; abundance: NA; j_gene: TRBJ1-5; CDR3nt: TGTGCCAGCAGCTCGGGGTTGGATCAGCCCCAGCATTTT; CDR3aa: CASSSGLDQPQHF
v_gene: TRBV10-3; len: 15; d_gene: NA; abundance: NA; j_gene: TRBJ2-7; CDR3nt: TGTGCCATCAGGTCGGGACTCATAAACTCCTACGAGCAGTACTTC; CDR3aa: CAIRSGLINSYEQYF
v_gene: TRBV6-5; len: 15; d_gene: TRBD2; abundance: NA; j_gene: TRBJ2-7; CDR3nt: TGTGCCAGCAGTTACTCGCCGCTAGCGGGTGACGAGCAGTACTTC; CDR3aa: CASSYSPLAGDEQYF
v_gene: TRBV20-1; len: 11; d_gene: NA; abundance: NA; j_gene: TRBJ1-2; CDR3nt: TGCAGTGCTAGTTCCAGATATGGCTACACCTTC; CDR3aa: CSASSRYGYTF
v_gene: TRBV7-9; len: 13; d_gene: TRBD1; abundance: once; j_gene: TRBJ2-7; CDR3nt: TGTGCCAGCAGCTTAGCGAGGACAGGTTGGAAGTACTTC; CDR3aa: CASSLARTGWKYF
v_gene: TRBV18; len: 17; d_gene: TRBD1; abundance: NA; j_gene: TRBJ2-5; CDR3nt: TGTGCCAGCTCACGACTGGCCCCGGGACAGGGTTCGGAGACCCAGTACTTC; CDR3aa: CASSRLAPGQGSETQYF
v_gene: TRBV9; len: 15; d_gene: TRBD1; abundance: once; j_gene: TRBJ1-1; CDR3nt: TGTGCCAGCAGCCTCCTACAGGGGACGAACACTGAAGCTTTCTTT; CDR3aa: CASSLLQGTNTEAFF
v_gene: TRBV7-8; len: 14; d_gene: NA; abundance: few; j_gene: TRBJ1-5; CDR3nt: TGTGCCAGCAGCCTTAGACAGGCTGATCAGCCCCAGCATTTT; CDR3aa: CASSLRQADQPQHF
v_gene: TRBV7-2; len: 14; d_gene: NA; abundance: once; j_gene: TRBJ2-4; CDR3nt: TGTGCCAGCAGCTTAGTCGTAGGGACTAACATTCAGTACTTC; CDR3aa: CASSLVVGTNIQYF
v_gene: TRBV4-1; len: 15; d_gene: TRBD1; abundance: once; j_gene: TRBJ1-2; CDR3nt: TGCGCCAGCAGCCAAGCCGGGACAGCCAACTATGGCTACACCTTC; CDR3aa: CASSQAGTANYGYTF
v_gene: TRBV14; len: 12; d_gene: NA; abundance: NA; j_gene: TRBJ2-7; CDR3nt: TGTGCCAGCAGCGCGACAAGGCACGAGCAGTACTTC; CDR3aa: CASSATRHEQYF
v_gene: TRBV30; len: 11; d_gene: NA; abundance: NA; j_gene: TRBJ2-3; CDR3nt: TGTGCCTGGAGTGTACTCGATACGCAGTATTTT; CDR3aa: CAWSVLDTQYF
v_gene: TRBV4-1; len: 16; d_gene: NA; abundance: NA; j_gene: TRBJ1-3; CDR3nt: TGCGCCAGCAGCCAAGAGGGCAGGGCGGTTGGAAACACCATATATTTT; CDR3aa: CASSQEGRAVGNTIYF
v_gene: TRBV5-1; len: 15; d_gene: NA; abundance: NA; j_gene: TRBJ1-1; CDR3nt: TGCGCCAGCAGCAGAGACAGCTTACCGAACACTGAAGCTTTCTTT; CDR3aa: CASSRDSLPNTEAFF
v_gene: TRBV19; len: 14; d_gene: TRBD1; abundance: NA; j_gene: TRBJ2-3; CDR3nt: TGTGCCAGCCGGGACAGGGGGAGCACAGATACGCAGTATTTT; CDR3aa: CASRDRGSTDTQYF
v_gene: TRBV10-3; len: 12; d_gene: NA; abundance: NA; j_gene: TRBJ1-2; CDR3nt: TGTGCCATCAGTGCAACTGACTATGGCTACACCTTC; CDR3aa: CAISATDYGYTF
v_gene: TRBV9; len: 13; d_gene: NA; abundance: NA; j_gene: TRBJ1-1; CDR3nt: TGTGCCAGCAGCGTAGTAACAGACGCTGAAGCTTTCTTT; CDR3aa: CASSVVTDAEAFF
v_gene: TRBV7-6; len: 15; d_gene: TRBD1; abundance: once; j_gene: TRBJ1-1; CDR3nt: TGTGCCAGCAGCACTAGACAGGGGAAGTCCACTGAAGCTTTCTTT; CDR3aa: CASSTRQGKSTEAFF
v_gene: TRBV30; len: 15; d_gene: NA; abundance: few; j_gene: TRBJ2-7; CDR3nt: TGTGCCTGGAGTGTATCCCAGGGTCGGCCCTACGAGCAGTACTTC; CDR3aa: CAWSVSQGRPYEQYF
v_gene: TRBV30; len: 13; d_gene: TRBD1; abundance: few; j_gene: TRBJ1-3; CDR3nt: TGTGCCTCCGGAACAGGGGGAGGAAACACCATATATTTT; CDR3aa: CASGTGGGNTIYF
v_gene: TRBV4-1; len: 19; d_gene: TRBD1; abundance: once; j_gene: TRBJ1-1; CDR3nt: TGCGCCAGCAGCCAAGCCCCCGGGACAGGGGGCTGGATGAACACTGAAGCTTTCTTT; CDR3aa: CASSQAPGTGGWMNTEAFF
v_gene: TRBV7-2; len: 16; d_gene: TRBD1; abundance: NA; j_gene: TRBJ1-2; CDR3nt: TGTGCCAGCAGCTTACCAACCTCGGACAGGTTCGAGGGCTACACCTTC; CDR3aa: CASSLPTSDRFEGYTF
v_gene: TRBV9; len: 16; d_gene: TRBD2; abundance: NA; j_gene: TRBJ2-1; CDR3nt: TGTGCCAGCAGCTCAGCGGGGGGCCTACCCTACAATGAGCAGTTCTTC; CDR3aa: CASSSAGGLPYNEQFF
v_gene: TRBV5-4; len: 13; d_gene: TRBD1; abundance: NA; j_gene: TRBJ1-6; CDR3nt: TGTGCCAGCAAGGACAGGGGAAATTCACCCCTCCACTTT; CDR3aa: CASKDRGNSPLHF
v_gene: TRBV4-1; len: 15; d_gene: NA; abundance: NA; j_gene: TRBJ2-3; CDR3nt: TGCGCCAGCAGCCAAGATGGGCTAGACAGAGATACGCAGTATTTT; CDR3aa: CASSQDGLDRDTQYF
v_gene: TRBV25-1; len: 15; d_gene: TRBD1; abundance: NA; j_gene: TRBJ1-1; CDR3nt: TGTGCCAGCAGTCGCGAGGGGGCAATGAACACTGAAGCTTTCTTT; CDR3aa: CASSREGAMNTEAFF
v_gene: TRBV10-1; len: 16; d_gene: NA; abundance: NA; j_gene: TRBJ2-1; CDR3nt: TGCGCCAGCAGTGAGTCTGGGGACAAGCAATACAATGAGCAGTTCTTC; CDR3aa: CASSESGDKQYNEQFF
v_gene: TRBV14; len: 15; d_gene: NA; abundance: NA; j_gene: TRBJ2-3; CDR3nt: TGTGCCAGCAGCCAAGCCTACAGGGTCACAGATACGCAGTATTTT; CDR3aa: CASSQAYRVTDTQYF
v_gene: TRBV4-1; len: 14; d_gene: TRBD1; abundance: few; j_gene: TRBJ1-4; CDR3nt: TGCGCCAGCAGCCTAAGGACAGGGGATGAAAAACTGTTTTTT; CDR3aa: CASSLRTGDEKLFF
v_gene: TRBV15; len: 13; d_gene: NA; abundance: NA; j_gene: TRBJ2-7; CDR3nt: TGTGCCACCAGCAGAGGTCGGGAGTTCGAGCAGTACTTC; CDR3aa: CATSRGREFEQYF